In its sample, the clone carrying this T cell receptor (beta chain) was seen a few times. Its antigen is undetermined. Expressed TCRB transcripts were sequenced because the entire RNA isolate underwent reverse transcription. The protocol was immunoSEQ multiplex PCR, while the TCRdb copy is restricted to in-frame clones and leaves out a portion. The sample consists of some 130,000 clones, 9% of them appearing once. CDR1 is SGHRS, CDR2 YFSETQ, per germline. This CDR3 is 16 amino acids long. V dropped 0 bases and J dropped 1 base, with 13 bases sitting between them. The data originate from a study of beta chain features in type 1 diabetes. Study conclusions and caveats: Among patients with Type 1 diabetes, TCRB CDR3s were moderately but significantly shorter in every one of the four CD4+ subsets. When cDNA is sequenced, cells with high TCR expression could be over-represented. Among patients, naive, central memory and Treg TCRB repertoires appeared more similar than among healthy donors.

This sequence joins TRBV5-1 and TRBJ1-1; tentative D call: TRBD1 (5 bases). The TCR comes from a man aged 25 to 40 with type 1 diabetes. Material: central memory CD4+ T cells from blood. CDR3 loop: CASSLARGRWNTEAFF. DNA for the CDR3: TGCGCCAGCAGCTTGGCTAGGGGTCGGTGGAACACTGAAGCTTTCTTT.